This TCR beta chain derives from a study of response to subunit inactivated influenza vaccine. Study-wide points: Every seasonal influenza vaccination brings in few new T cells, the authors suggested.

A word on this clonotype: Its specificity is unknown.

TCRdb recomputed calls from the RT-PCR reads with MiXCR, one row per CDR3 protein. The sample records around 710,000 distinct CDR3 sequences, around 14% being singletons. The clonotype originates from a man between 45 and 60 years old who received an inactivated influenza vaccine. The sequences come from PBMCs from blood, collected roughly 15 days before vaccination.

The CDR3 reads CASSYYGSETQYF. In DNA form, the CDR3 reads TGTGCCAGCAGCTATTATGGATCGGAGACCCAGTACTTC. This chain joins TRBV7-9 and TRBJ2-5; the D is unclear. V was cut by 4 bases and J by 5 bases, with 11 bases left in between. Germline V gene sequence: CDR1 SEHNR, CDR2 FQNEAQ (reference sequence). This CDR3 region has 13 residues.